These 9 T cell receptor beta chains share one sample of origin, sequenced in a study of blood T cell repertoires in COVID-19. The repertoire was sequenced with immunoSEQ multiplex PCR; TCRdb's copy has only in-frame clones and lacks some. The sample lists fewer than 350,000 clones, 86% occurring once. Sequenced sample: peripheral blood. The receptor set was obtained from a woman aged 25 to 39 with COVID-19, enrolled during active disease.

The chain joins TRBV19 to TRBJ1-5, with D possibly matching TRBD1 (5 bases). The V end was cut by 3 bases, the J end by 7 bases, with 16 bases between. Germline V gene data show CDR1 as LNHDA and CDR2 as SQIVND (reference sequence). The CDR3 spans 15 residues. The CDR3 protein is CASSMSLGPGQPQHF. The DNA of the CDR3 is TGTGCCAGTAGTATGAGCCTAGGTCCAGGGCAGCCCCAGCATTTT.

This clone has only one observation. This chain joins TRBV2 and TRBJ2-5, with D tentatively TRBD1 (5 bases). Trimming shortened V by 8 bases and J by 2 bases, and 12 bases separated the two germline ends. CDR1 is SNHLY, CDR2 FYNNEI, per germline. The CDR3 is 13 amino acids. The CDR3 DNA reads TGTGCCAGCCTACGCAGGGAACAAGAGACCCAGTACTTC. Its translation: CASLRREQETQYF. Full variable domain (missing parts from reference TRBV2 and TRBJ2-5): EPEVTQTPSHQVTQMGQEVILRCVPISNHLYFYWYRQILGQKVEFLVSFYNNEISEKSEIFDDQFSVERPDGSNFTLKIRSTKLEDSAMYFCASLRREQETQYFGPGTRLLVL.

The chain carries TRBV5-1 and TRBJ2-2; D is possibly TRBD2 (6 bases). With 3 bases removed from V and 5 bases from J, the gap between germline ends came to 14 bases. Germline CDR1 and CDR2: SGHRS and YFSETQ. The CDR3 spans 15 residues. DNA of the CDR3: TGCGCCAGCAGCTCAATTCCTAGCGTTACCGGGGAGCTGTTTTTT. This codes for CASSSIPSVTGELFF.

This clone was observed once. The chain uses TRBV7-9 and TRBJ2-1; maybe TRBD2 (5 bases). Germline V gene sequence: CDR1 SEHNR, CDR2 FQNEAQ (reference sequence). CDR3 length: 13 amino acids. V was pared by 5 bases and J by 4 bases, with 9 bases between. The CDR3 nucleotides are TGTGCCAGCAGCCTAGGACTTTACAATGAGCAGTTCTTC. Translated, it gives CASSLGLYNEQFF.

The genes are TRBV27 and TRBJ2-3; TRBD2 aligns across 9 bases. Germline V gene sequence: CDR1 MNHEY, CDR2 SMNVEV (reference sequence). The V segment lost 8 bases and the J segment 2 bases; nucleotides outside the gene matches: 8. The CDR3 consists of 15 residues. CDR3 protein: CASSSSGGPTDTQYF. In nucleotides, the CDR3 is TGTGCCAGCTCTTCGAGCGGGGGGCCCACAGATACGCAGTATTTT.

The genes are TRBV19 and TRBJ1-2; 8 positions agree with TRBD1. With V trimmed by 4 bases and J by 7 bases, 11 bases remained unmatched. The V gene's germline CDR1 is LNHDA and CDR2 SQIVND (reference sequence). The CDR3 has 15 residues. For the CDR3, the DNA is TGTGCCAGTAGTACCCAGGGGGCGGACCTGTCTGGCTACACCTTC. Translating gives CASSTQGADLSGYTF.

This clone was observed once. The chain is built from TRBV7-2 and TRBJ2-1, with D possibly TRBD1 on 7 matching bases. Trimming stripped 5 bases from V and 7 bases from J, with 24 bases between. The CDR3 has 17 amino acids. The germline V gene has CDR1 SGHTA and CDR2 FQGNSA. The CDR3 protein is CASSPWGAGGSFNEQFF. The CDR3 bases are TGTGCCAGCAGCCCTTGGGGGGCAGGGGGAAGTTTTAATGAGCAGTTCTTC.

The chain links TRBV3-1 (or the pseudogene TRBV3-2) to TRBJ1-1; no reliable D call. V was pared by 1 base and J by 4 bases, with 10 bases between. Germline-derived CDR1 and CDR2 are LGHDT and YNNKEL (reference sequence). There are 14 residues in the CDR3. The CDR3 nucleotides read TGTGCCAGCAGCCAAGCGGGAGGAAGCACTGAAGCTTTCTTT. Encoded protein: CASSQAGGSTEAFF.

The CDR3 DNA sequence: TGTGCCAGCAGCCAAGTCTCATACCGTCGGGGAAGGGTGAACACCGGGGAGCTGTTTTTT. Amino acid sequence: CASSQVSYRRGRVNTGELFF. This sequence joins TRBV3-1 (or the pseudogene TRBV3-2) and TRBJ2-2; perhaps TRBD2 as D (5 bases). The CDR3 runs to 20 residues. The ends were cut back, 1 base at V and 1 base at J, with 22 bases in the middle. Germline V lookup: CDR1 LGHDT, CDR2 YNNKEL (reference sequence).